Reported below is one T cell receptor beta chain. Authors' data handling: By means of reference gene primer amplification, nucleated cell counts were estimated. The data were produced by immunoSEQ multiplex PCR, yet TCRdb's version contains in-frame clones alone and is incomplete. The DNA was the basis for D and trimming; V, J and clone size are from that table. Among roughly 260,000 clones listed, around nine tenths were seen once. This entry belongs to a study of blood T cell repertoires in COVID-19. About the study: PBMCs, B-cell-depleted T cells, or T cells provided the cDNA or gDNA that made up the material.

This CDR3 contains 15 residues. J gave up 7 bases and V 4 bases, and 5 bases lay outside the gene matches. Germline assignment: CDR1 SGHTA and CDR2 FQGNSA. The source of this sequence is a man aged 35 to 55 who had recovered from COVID-19. Sequencing was performed on peripheral blood. The V gene is TRBV7-2, the J gene TRBJ2-1; TRBD2 agrees at 12 bases. In DNA, the CDR3 is TGTGCCAGCAGCTCGACTAGCGGGAGTCTGAATGAGCAGTTCTTC. It is translated as CASSSTSGSLNEQFF.